The present entry profiles one T cell receptor beta chain with its context. Sequencing of TCR beta was carried out in blood CD8+ and CD4+ T cells. The multiple sclerosis control cohort comprised treatment-naive individuals presenting with stable or active relapsing-remitting disease. Negative isolation yielded CD4+ and CD8+ T cells, and FACS enriched TEMRA cells. Germline V CDR1 and CDR2: MNHNY, SVGAGI (reference sequence). V shed 0 bases, J shed 4 bases, and the junction held 2 bases outside the gene matches. The CDR3 loop spans 14 amino acids. Random-hexamer reverse transcription was applied to roughly 0.45 to 1 ug RNA. With immunoSEQ multiplex PCR, TCR beta CDR3 was amplified across 54 Vbeta and 13 Jbeta. MiXCR was run by TCRdb on the immunoSEQ multiplex PCR reads, yielding one entry per CDR3 protein. The sample yields roughly 150,000 distinct CDR3 sequences, about 95% seen once. The record originates from a study of CD8 T cells in Susac syndrome.

The sample was CD8+ T cells from PBMCs. The gene calls are TRBV6-6 and TRBJ2-7; 8 bases map to TRBD1. The sequence was collected from a human donor with multiple sclerosis. The CDR3 reads CASSYSQGAYEQYV. CDR3 bases: TGTGCCAGCAGTTACTCGCAGGGGGCGTACGAGCAGTACGTC.